There are a few counts of the clone carrying this T cell receptor beta chain. Those who participated ranged in age from about 18 to 89 years and resided in roughly 26 US areas. In assigning cohorts, the study relied on participant-reported clinical history. The sample belongs to a study of blood T cell repertoires in COVID-19. Study-level information: Cohort 3 recovered donors had two negative PCRs, clearance, or symptom resolution. Sources were T cells, B-cell-depleted T cells, or PBMCs; the material itself was cDNA or gDNA.

The protocol was immunoSEQ multiplex PCR, while the TCRdb copy is restricted to in-frame clones and leaves out a portion. The sample shows under 200,000 clones, 70% to 85% of them seen only once. The J segment lost 1 base and the V segment lost 5 bases, leaving 4 bases of the junction unmatched. This CDR3 spans 15 amino acids. Germline V gene lookup returns CDR1 MGHRA and CDR2 YSYEKL. Input material: PBMCs or T cells enriched from blood (not recorded which). The TCR sequence derives from a woman aged 65 to 85 in a cohort exposed to, infected with or recovered from COVID-19 (not recorded which). The chain employs TRBV4-1 and TRBJ2-3; TRBD1 agrees at 9 bases. The CDR3 loop is CASSSRTGGTDTQYF. CDR3 bases: TGCGCCAGCAGCTCCCGGACAGGGGGCACAGATACGCAGTATTTT.